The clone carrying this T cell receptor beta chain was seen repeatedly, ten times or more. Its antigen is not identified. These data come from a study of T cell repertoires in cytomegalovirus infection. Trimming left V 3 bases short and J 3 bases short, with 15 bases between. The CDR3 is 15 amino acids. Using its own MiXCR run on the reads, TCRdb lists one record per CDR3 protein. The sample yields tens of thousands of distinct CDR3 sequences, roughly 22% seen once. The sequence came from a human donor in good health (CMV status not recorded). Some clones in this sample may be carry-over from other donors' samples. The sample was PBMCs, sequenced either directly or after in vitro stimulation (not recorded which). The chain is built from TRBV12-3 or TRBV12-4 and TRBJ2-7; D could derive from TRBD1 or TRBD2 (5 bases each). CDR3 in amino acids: CASSFNRGSLYEQYF. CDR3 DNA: TGTGCCAGCAGTTTCAACCGGGGCAGCCTCTACGAGCAGTACTTC.